The clone carrying this T cell receptor (beta chain) was counted a single time. Repertoires were generated with immunoSEQ multiplex PCR, while TCRdb's copy carries only in-frame clones and drops some. The sample consists of around 2.5 million clones, 90% to 95% of them appearing once. This CDR3 is built from 15 residues. Germline V gene data show CDR1 as KGHSH and CDR2 as LQKENI. The V end was cut by 3 bases, the J end by 2 bases, with 11 bases between. The data are from a study of shared clonotypes between healthy human individuals. About the study: Donors, aged 18 to 49, were a couple of women and three men.

The clonotype comes from a man between 18 and 29 years old in good health. Some clones in this sample may be carry-over from other donors' samples. Input material: naive CD4+ T cells from PBMCs. Subset indicated: CD45RA+ positively selected. The chain has TRBV18 and TRBJ2-1, with D possibly matching TRBD2 (5 bases). The CDR3 region is CASSPRELAYNEQFF. In DNA form, the CDR3 reads TGTGCCAGCTCACCTAGGGAGTTGGCCTACAATGAGCAGTTCTTC.